This T cell receptor beta chain derives from a study of early T cells in non-severe SARS-CoV-2 infection. Study summary: Investigators sequenced bulk RNA drawn from unsorted whole blood, and chains remained unpaired.

Unique molecular identifiers (one per individual cDNA molecule) were attached. TCRdb fed the 5' RACE reads into MiXCR, producing one record per CDR3 protein. The sample holds almost 85,000 distinct CDR3 sequences, about an eighth seen once. Whole-study results and caveats: The matching step, a VDJdb search, favored anti-spike CD8 responses and missed private and CD4 specificities.

On this clonotype: Its antigen remains unidentified.

Sequenced input: whole blood. This TCR came from an adult who was a healthcare worker with PCR-confirmed SARS-CoV-2 infection or an uninfected control (not recorded which).

As DNA, the CDR3 is TGCGCCAGCAGCTTCGCCGATGGGCAGCCCCAGCATTTT. This translates into CASSFADGQPQHF. This sequence joins TRBV5-1 and TRBJ1-5; D uncertain. Trimming cost V 2 bases and J 7 bases, with 10 bases left between them. CDR3 length: 13 amino acids. Looked up from germline, CDR1 is SGHRS and CDR2 is YFSETQ.